The 12 T cell receptor beta chains below all came from one sample that was sequenced in a study of immune evolution from preneoplasia to lung adenocarcinoma (dated by TCRdb to about 2021). The library was made by the immunoSEQ multiplex PCR assay. TCRdb provides this immuneACCESS table in a form limited to in-frame rearrangements. Some clones are lacking; in checked studies, under half of them reflect an unresolved V gene, and why the rest are absent is not known. This sample gives 6,500 to 10,000 clones in total; around 81% of them show up just once. In total, the top ten clones hold 8% to 8.5% of the sample. The sequencing sample was made of FFPE invasive lung adenocarcinoma tissue. The cell subset or site label for this specimen denotes: frankly invasive lung adenocarcinoma (ADC). Receptors originate from a person aged 45 to 59 with lung adenocarcinoma.

The chain recombines TRBV10-3 with TRBJ2-1; 11 nucleotides agree with TRBD2. J gave up 0 bases and V 3 bases, and 4 bases lay outside the gene matches. Germline V gene data show CDR1 as ENHRY and CDR2 as SYGVKD. This CDR3 spans 17 amino acids. The CDR3 nucleotides are TGTGCCATCAGTGAACTAACTAGCGGGAGCTCCTACAATGAGCAGTTCTTC. Protein product: CAISELTSGSSYNEQFF.

V is TRBV5-8 and J is TRBJ2-1, with TRBD2 matching 11 bases. The CDR3 sequence is 15 residues long. With V trimmed by 0 bases and J by 7 bases, 3 bases remained unmatched. Looked up from germline, CDR1 is SGHTS and CDR2 is YDEGEE. CDR3 in DNA: TGTGCCAGCAGCTTGGATAGCGGGAGGGAAAATGAGCAGTTCTTC. It specifies CASSLDSGRENEQFF.

The chain combines TRBV18 with TRBJ2-7, with D tentatively TRBD1 or TRBD2 (5 bases each). Trimming removed 6 bases at V and 2 bases at J, with 14 bases between. Germline CDR1 KGHSH, CDR2 LQKENI. CDR3 length: 14 amino acids. Written as DNA, the CDR3 is TGTGCCAGCTCGGACCGGGACGGAGCCTACGAGCAGTACTTC. This sequence encodes CASSDRDGAYEQYF.

This clone has just a few counts. This chain links TRBV5-6 with TRBJ2-6, with D perhaps TRBD1 (5 bases). Germline CDR1 reads SGHDT; CDR2 reads YYEEEE. V lost 5 bases and J 12 bases, leaving 12 bases between the germline ends. CDR3 length: 12 amino acids. This CDR3 reads CASSTGTTVLTF. DNA for the CDR3: TGTGCCAGCAGTACAGGTACCACCGTCCTGACTTTC.

V and J are TRBV7-6 and TRBJ2-2; D not resolved. Germline CDR1 and CDR2: SGHVS and FNYEAQ. This CDR3 comprises 13 residues. Trimming stripped 1 base from V and 6 bases from J, with 6 bases between. The CDR3 loop is CASSLGVSGELFF. The CDR3 DNA reads as TGTGCCAGCAGCTTAGGAGTTTCCGGGGAGCTGTTTTTT.

This clone was detected only a few times. The V call is TRBV4-1, the J call TRBJ2-1, with 8 bases fitting TRBD2. The V gene end was trimmed by 1 base and the J gene end by 7 bases; junction bases not matched to a gene: 3. The CDR3 contains 14 residues. Germline V lookup: CDR1 MGHRA, CDR2 YSYEKL. The DNA of the CDR3 is TGCGCCAGCAGCCAAGTTGGGACTAGGAATGAGCAGTTCTTC. It specifies CASSQVGTRNEQFF.

The chain has TRBV11-2 and TRBJ1-2; D is perhaps TRBD1 (5 bases). Germline-derived CDR1 and CDR2 are SGHAT and FQNNGV. This CDR3 is built from 12 residues. V was cut by 1 base and J by 9 bases, with 9 bases left in between. CDR3 in amino acids: CASSLVRGSYTF. The CDR3 coding sequence is TGTGCCAGCAGCTTAGTTAGGGGAAGCTACACCTTC.

The chain uses TRBV10-2 and TRBJ1-2, with 7 bases identical to TRBD1. From germline, CDR1 is WSHSY and CDR2 SAAADI. The junction had 2 bases not matched to a gene; V was cut back by 3 bases and J by 4 bases. This CDR3 has 13 amino acids. CDR3 nucleotides: TGCGCCAGCAGTGATGGGACAGCCTATGGCTACACCTTC. Translation gives CASSDGTAYGYTF.

This clone was observed a few times. The chain has TRBV7-2 and TRBJ2-1; weak D call: TRBD2 (6 bases). The V end was cut by 5 bases, the J end by 6 bases, with 20 bases between. CDR1 is SGHTA, CDR2 FQGNSA, per germline. The CDR3 consists of 16 residues. CDR3 sequence (DNA): TGTGCCAGCAGCCTAGGGCAGCGGGCGATGTCCAATGAGCAGTTCTTC. Protein sequence: CASSLGQRAMSNEQFF.

V gene TRBV18 combines with J gene TRBJ1-6; 7 bases line up with TRBD1. The CDR3 covers 16 residues. Germline CDR1 reads KGHSH; CDR2 reads LQKENI. The trim removed 1 base at V and 7 bases at J, leaving 7 bases unmatched. The CDR3 loop is CASSPQGQGGNSPLHF. The CDR3 nucleotides read TGTGCCAGCTCACCACAGGGGCAGGGGGGAAATTCACCCCTCCACTTT.

This clone has a handful of counts. CDR3 sequence: CASSWDRGGNTIYF. The DNA of the CDR3 is TGTGCCAGCAGCTGGGACAGAGGGGGAAACACCATATATTTT. The rearrangement uses TRBV7-8 and TRBJ1-3; TRBD1 matches at 7 bases. The germline gives CDR1 SGHVS, CDR2 FQNEAQ. The CDR3 extends over 14 amino acids. With V trimmed by 4 bases and J by 4 bases, 4 bases remained unmatched.

The V and J genes are TRBV5-1 and TRBJ1-4; TRBD1 matches 7 bases. The germline CDR1 and CDR2 sequences are SGHRS and YFSETQ. CDR3 length: 14 residues. Unmatched junction bases numbered 2, after V lost 0 bases and J lost 6 bases. Here the CDR3 DNA reads TGCGCCAGCAGCTTGGCAGGGGGGGATGAAAAACTGTTTTTT. Encoded protein: CASSLAGGDEKLFF.